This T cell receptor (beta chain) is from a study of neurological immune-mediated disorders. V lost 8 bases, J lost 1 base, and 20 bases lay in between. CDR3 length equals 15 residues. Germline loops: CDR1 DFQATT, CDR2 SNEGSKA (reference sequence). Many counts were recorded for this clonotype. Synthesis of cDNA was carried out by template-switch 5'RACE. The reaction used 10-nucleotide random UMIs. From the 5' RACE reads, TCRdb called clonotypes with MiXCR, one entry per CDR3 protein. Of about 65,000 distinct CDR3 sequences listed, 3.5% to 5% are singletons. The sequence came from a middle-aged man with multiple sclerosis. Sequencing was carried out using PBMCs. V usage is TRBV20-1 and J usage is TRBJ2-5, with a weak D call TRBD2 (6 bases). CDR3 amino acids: CSPNPLAWGQETQYF. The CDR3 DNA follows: TGCAGTCCCAACCCACTAGCCTGGGGCCAAGAGACCCAGTACTTC.